This TCR beta chain was sequenced in a study of Graves' ophthalmopathy and Graves' hyperthyroidism. The CDR3 is 18 residues long. Unmatched junction bases numbered 7, after V lost 0 bases and J lost 4 bases. The germline CDR1 and CDR2 sequences are SGHTA and FQGNSA. TCR beta CDR3 amplification used RNA transcripts. A first-round RT-PCR used HTBI primers, followed by a second-round multiplex PCR. Via MiXCR, TCRdb re-called the multiplex PCR reads, giving one row per CDR3 protein. The table lists over a million distinct CDR3 sequences, 36% of them singletons. The TCR sequence derives from an adult man with Graves' hyperthyroidism. The sequenced sample consisted of peripheral blood or thyroid tissue (not recorded which). This chain connects TRBV7-2 to TRBJ2-7, with TRBD2 identical over 15 bases. The CDR3: CASSLAGGLAGGDYEQYF. Here the CDR3 DNA reads TGTGCCAGCAGCTTAGCGGGGGGACTAGCGGGAGGTGATTACGAGCAGTACTTC.